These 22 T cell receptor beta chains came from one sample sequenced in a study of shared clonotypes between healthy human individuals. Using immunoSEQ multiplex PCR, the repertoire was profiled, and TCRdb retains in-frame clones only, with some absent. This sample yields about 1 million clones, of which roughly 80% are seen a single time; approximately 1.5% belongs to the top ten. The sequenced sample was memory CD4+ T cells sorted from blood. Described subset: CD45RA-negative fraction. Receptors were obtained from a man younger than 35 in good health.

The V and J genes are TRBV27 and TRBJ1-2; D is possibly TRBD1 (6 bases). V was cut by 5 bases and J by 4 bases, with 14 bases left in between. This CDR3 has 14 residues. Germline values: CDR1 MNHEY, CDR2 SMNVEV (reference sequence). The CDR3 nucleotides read TGTGCCAGCAGTCAACAGGGTACCTTCTATGGCTACACCTTC. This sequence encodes CASSQQGTFYGYTF.

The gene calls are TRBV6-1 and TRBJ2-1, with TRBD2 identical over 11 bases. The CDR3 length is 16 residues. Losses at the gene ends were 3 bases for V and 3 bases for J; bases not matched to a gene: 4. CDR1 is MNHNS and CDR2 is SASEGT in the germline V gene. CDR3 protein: CASSDVSGGGYNEQFF. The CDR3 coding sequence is TGTGCCAGCAGTGACGTTAGCGGGGGGGGCTACAATGAGCAGTTCTTC.

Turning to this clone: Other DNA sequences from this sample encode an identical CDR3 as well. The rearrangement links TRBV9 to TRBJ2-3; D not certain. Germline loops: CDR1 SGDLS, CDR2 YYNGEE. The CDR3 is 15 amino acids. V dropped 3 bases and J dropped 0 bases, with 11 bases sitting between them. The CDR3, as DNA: TGTGCCAGCAGCGCTGGCACTACAAGCACAGATACGCAGTATTTT. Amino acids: CASSAGTTSTDTQYF.

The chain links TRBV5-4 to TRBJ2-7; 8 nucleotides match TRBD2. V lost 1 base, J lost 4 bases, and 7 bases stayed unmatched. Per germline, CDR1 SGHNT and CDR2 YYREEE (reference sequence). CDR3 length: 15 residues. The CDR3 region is CASSLSSGSSYEQYF. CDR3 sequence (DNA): TGTGCCAGCAGCTTGTCGAGCGGGAGCTCATACGAGCAGTACTTC.

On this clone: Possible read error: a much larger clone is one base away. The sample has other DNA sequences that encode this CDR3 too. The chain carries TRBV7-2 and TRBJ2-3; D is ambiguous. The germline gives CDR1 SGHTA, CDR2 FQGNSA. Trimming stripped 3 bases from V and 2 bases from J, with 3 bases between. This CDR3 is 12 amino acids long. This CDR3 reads CASSFSTDTQYF. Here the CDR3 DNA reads TGTGCCAGCAGCTTTTCCACAGATACGCAGTATTTT.

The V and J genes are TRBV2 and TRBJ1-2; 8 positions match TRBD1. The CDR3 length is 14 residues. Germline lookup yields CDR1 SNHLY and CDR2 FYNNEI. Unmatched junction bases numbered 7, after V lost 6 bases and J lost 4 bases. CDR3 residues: CASRALQGGYGYTF. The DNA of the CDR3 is TGTGCCAGCAGGGCCCTACAGGGGGGCTATGGCTACACCTTC.

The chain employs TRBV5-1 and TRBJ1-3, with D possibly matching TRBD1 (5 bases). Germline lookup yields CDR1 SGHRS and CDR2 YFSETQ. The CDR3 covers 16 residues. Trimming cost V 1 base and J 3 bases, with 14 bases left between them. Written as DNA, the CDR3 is TGCGCCAGCAGCTTGTTGTTTTCAGGGTATGGAAACACCATATATTTT. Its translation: CASSLLFSGYGNTIYF.

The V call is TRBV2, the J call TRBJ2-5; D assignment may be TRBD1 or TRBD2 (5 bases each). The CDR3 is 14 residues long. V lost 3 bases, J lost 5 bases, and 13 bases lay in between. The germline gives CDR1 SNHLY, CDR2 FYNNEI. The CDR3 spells CASSELRGRETQYF. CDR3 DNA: TGTGCCAGCAGTGAGCTGAGGGGCCGTGAGACCCAGTACTTC.

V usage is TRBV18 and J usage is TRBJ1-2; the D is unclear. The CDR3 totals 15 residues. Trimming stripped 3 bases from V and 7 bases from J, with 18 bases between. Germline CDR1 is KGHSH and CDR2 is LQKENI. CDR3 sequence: CASSPLQGLWGGYTF. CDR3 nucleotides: TGTGCCAGCTCACCCCTACAAGGACTGTGGGGTGGCTACACCTTC.

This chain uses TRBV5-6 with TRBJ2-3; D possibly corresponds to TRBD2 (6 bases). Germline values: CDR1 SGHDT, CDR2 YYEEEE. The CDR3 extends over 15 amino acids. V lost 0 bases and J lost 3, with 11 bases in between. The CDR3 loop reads CASSLALATTDTQYF. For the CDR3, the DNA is TGTGCCAGCAGCTTGGCTCTAGCGACGACAGATACGCAGTATTTT.

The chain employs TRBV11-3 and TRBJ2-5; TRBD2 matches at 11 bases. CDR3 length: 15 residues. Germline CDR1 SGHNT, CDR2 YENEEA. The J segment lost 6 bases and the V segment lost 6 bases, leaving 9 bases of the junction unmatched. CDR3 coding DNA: TGTGCCAGCAGTTTAACTAGCGGGAGTGTTAAGACCCAGTACTTC. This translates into CASSLTSGSVKTQYF.

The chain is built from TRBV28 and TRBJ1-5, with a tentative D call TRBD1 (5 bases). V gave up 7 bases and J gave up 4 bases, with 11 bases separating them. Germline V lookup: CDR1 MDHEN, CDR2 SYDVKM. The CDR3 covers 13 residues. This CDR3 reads CASTRDGNQPQHF. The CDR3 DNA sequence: TGTGCCAGCACCCGGGACGGAAATCAGCCCCAGCATTTT.

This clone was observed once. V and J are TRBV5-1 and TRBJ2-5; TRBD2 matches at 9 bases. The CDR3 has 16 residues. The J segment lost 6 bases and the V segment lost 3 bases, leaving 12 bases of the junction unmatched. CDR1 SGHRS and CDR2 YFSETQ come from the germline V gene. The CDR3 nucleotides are TGCGCCAGCAGCTATCACTCCGGGACTAGCAGGCAGACCCAGTACTTC. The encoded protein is CASSYHSGTSRQTQYF.

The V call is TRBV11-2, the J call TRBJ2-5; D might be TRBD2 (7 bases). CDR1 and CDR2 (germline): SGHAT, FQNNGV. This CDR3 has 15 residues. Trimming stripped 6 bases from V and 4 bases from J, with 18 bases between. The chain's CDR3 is CASSQGGGVVETQYF. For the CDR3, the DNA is TGTGCCAGCAGTCAAGGGGGGGGAGTAGTAGAGACCCAGTACTTC.

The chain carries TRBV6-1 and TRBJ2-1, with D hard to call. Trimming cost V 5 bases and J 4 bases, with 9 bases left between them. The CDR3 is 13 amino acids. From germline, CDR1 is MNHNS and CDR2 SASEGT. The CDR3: CASSTTRYNEQFF. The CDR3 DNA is TGTGCCAGCAGTACAACACGTTACAATGAGCAGTTCTTC.

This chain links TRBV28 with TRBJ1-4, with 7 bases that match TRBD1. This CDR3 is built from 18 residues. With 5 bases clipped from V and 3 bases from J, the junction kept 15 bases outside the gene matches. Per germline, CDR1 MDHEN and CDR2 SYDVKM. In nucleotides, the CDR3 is TGTGCCAGCAGTCCATTAACCTCACAGGGGAGGCCTAATGAAAAACTGTTTTTT. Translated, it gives CASSPLTSQGRPNEKLFF.

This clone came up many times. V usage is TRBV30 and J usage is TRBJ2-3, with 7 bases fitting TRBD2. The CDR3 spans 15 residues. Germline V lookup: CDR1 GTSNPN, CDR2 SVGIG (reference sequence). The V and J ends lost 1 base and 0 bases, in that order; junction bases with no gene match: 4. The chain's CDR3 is CAWSGASGSTDTQYF. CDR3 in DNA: TGTGCCTGGAGTGGCGCTAGCGGTAGCACAGATACGCAGTATTTT. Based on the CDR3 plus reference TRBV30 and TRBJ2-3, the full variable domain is SQTIHQWPATLVQPVGSPLSLECTVEGTSNPNLYWYRQAAGRGLQLLFYSVGIGQISSEVPQNLSASRPQDRQFILSSKKLLLSDSGFYLCAWSGASGSTDTQYFGPGTRLTVL.

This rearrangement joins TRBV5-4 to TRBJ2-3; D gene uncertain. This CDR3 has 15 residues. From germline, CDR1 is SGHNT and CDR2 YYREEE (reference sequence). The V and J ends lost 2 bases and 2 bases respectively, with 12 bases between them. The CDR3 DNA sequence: TGTGCCAGCAGCTTCGAGCCTCTCCCCACAGATACGCAGTATTTT. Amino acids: CASSFEPLPTDTQYF. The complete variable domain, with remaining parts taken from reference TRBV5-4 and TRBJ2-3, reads ETGVTQSPTHLIKTRGQQVTLRCSSQSGHNTVSWYQQALGQGPQFIFQYYREEENGRGNFPPRFSGLQFPNYSSELNVNALELDDSALYLCASSFEPLPTDTQYFGPGTRLTVL.

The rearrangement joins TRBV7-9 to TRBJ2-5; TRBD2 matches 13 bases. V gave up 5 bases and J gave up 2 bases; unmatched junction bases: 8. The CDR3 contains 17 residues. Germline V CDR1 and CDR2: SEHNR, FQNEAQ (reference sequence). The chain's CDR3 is CASSRTSGGPAQETQYF. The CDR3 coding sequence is TGTGCCAGCAGCCGGACTAGCGGGGGTCCAGCTCAAGAGACCCAGTACTTC.

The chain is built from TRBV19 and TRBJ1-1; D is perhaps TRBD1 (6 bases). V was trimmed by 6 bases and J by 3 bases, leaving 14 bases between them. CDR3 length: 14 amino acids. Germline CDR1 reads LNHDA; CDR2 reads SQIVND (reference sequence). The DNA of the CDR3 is TGTGCCAGTAGCCGCACAGGGACCTACACTGAAGCTTTCTTT. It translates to CASSRTGTYTEAFF.

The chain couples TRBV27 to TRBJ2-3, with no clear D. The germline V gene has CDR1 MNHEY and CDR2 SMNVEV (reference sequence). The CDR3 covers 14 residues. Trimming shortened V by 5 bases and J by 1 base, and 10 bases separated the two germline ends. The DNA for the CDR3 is TGTGCCAGCAGTCCGAGCCGGGGCACAGATACGCAGTATTTT. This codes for CASSPSRGTDTQYF.

CDR3 DNA sequence: TGTGCCAGCTGTCCAGAGGCTGGAAACACCATATATTTT. This encodes CASCPEAGNTIYF. This sequence joins TRBV5-3 and TRBJ1-3, with D unresolved. TRBV5-3 is an open reading frame whose function is uncertain. The CDR3 loop spans 13 amino acids. With 8 bases removed from V and 2 bases from J, the gap between germline ends came to 11 bases.